This record concerns one TCR beta chain sequence. Its antigen is undetermined. The data belong to a study of T cell responses to AZD1222 COVID-19 vaccine. At the level of the study: Second-dose groups at about 4 or about 12 weeks were pooled. General study findings and limits: Donors in the cohort were predominantly white British and more often female, and clonal diversity was possibly underestimated. Spike as a whole was targeted by vaccine-associated CD4 TCRs, dominant at 160-218 and 743-854. Rises in breadth and depth of Spike-specific TCRs came after two AZD1222 doses.

Germline V gene data show CDR1 as MNHNY and CDR2 as SVGAGI (reference sequence). This CDR3 region has 14 residues. The germline V and J ends were trimmed by 7 bases and 7 bases, with 19 bases remaining between them. The method was immunoSEQ multiplex PCR; TCRdb's version includes in-frame clones alone and lacks a portion of them. The sample shows 95,000 to 150,000 clones, 70% to 90% of them seen only once. V gene TRBV6-6 combines with J gene TRBJ1-2; maybe TRBD1 (5 bases). The sequence was collected from an adult in good health. This specimen was peripheral blood, taken on day 0 of AZD1222 vaccination. CDR3 bases: TGTGCCAGCACCGACGGGACGTCAACCCCTGGCTACACCTTC. Translated: CASTDGTSTPGYTF.